This is a list of T cell receptor beta chains from one sample in a study of tumor T cells in aggressive B-cell lymphoma. The protocol was immunoSEQ multiplex PCR, while the TCRdb copy is restricted to in-frame clones and leaves out a portion. The table records 600 to 950 clones, 90% of them present only once. The sequencing sample was made of tumor tissue. The source is an adult with diffuse large B cell lymphoma. CDR3s include the opening cysteine and the closing phenylalanine or tryptophan.

v_call	j_call	cdr3_aa
TRBV27	TRBJ2-5	CASSLDTSETQYF
TRBV6-1	TRBJ2-7	CASSPYRGYEQYF
TRBV5-6	TRBJ2-7	CASSSVQKFYEQYF
TRBV10-2	TRBJ2-7	CASRGTGTNEQYF
TRBV6-5	TRBJ1-2	CASSYSLRQVGYTF
TRBV28	TRBJ2-7	CASSSPSGTGLEQYF
TRBV30	TRBJ2-1	CAWSGSGYNEQFF
TRBV7-9	TRBJ2-1	CASSLLTGTGGRNEQFF
TRBV28	TRBJ1-4	CASSGGQDIYEKLFF
TRBV7-2	-	CASSLGGFYEQYF
TRBV5-3	TRBJ1-1	CARSLTPRGEAFF
TRBV6-5	TRBJ1-1	CASRVAMSTEAFF
TRBV7-2	TRBJ2-3	CASSDTSGRPDTQYF
TRBV9	TRBJ1-2	CASSVQGSNYGYTF
TRBV7-2	TRBJ1-5	CASSYWDRGTNQPQHF
TRBV7-9	TRBJ2-2	CASSGQGNTGELFF
TRBV29-1	TRBJ2-7	CSAVTGYSYEQYF
TRBV11-2	TRBJ2-2	CASSLGSGRITGELFF
TRBV15	TRBJ2-5	CATSRDRTGKETQYF
TRBV18	TRBJ1-1	CASSREAGPTEAFF
TRBV30	TRBJ2-7	CACSTSFVDEQYF
TRBV27	TRBJ2-5	CASSRRGLAGETQYF
TRBV30	TRBJ2-5	CAWSPDSVQETQYF
TRBV30	TRBJ2-3	CAWRPRGGLGTDTQYF
TRBV19	TRBJ1-1	CASSIGNTEAFF
TRBV10-3	TRBJ1-4	CAISDRVGGDEKLFF
TRBV30	-	CAWSIPGQGTHEQYF
TRBV4-1	TRBJ2-1	CASSPLVGSGGSYNEQFF
TRBV5-1	TRBJ2-3	CASSSGSSGGALADTQYF
TRBV5-8	TRBJ2-2	CASSLAGLAGVPGELFF
TRBV5-4	TRBJ1-2	CASSRDRGAYGYTF
TRBV28	TRBJ2-1	CASRERRMSYNEQFF
TRBV5-5	TRBJ1-1	CASSLLPTGPNTEAFF
TRBV5-5	TRBJ2-2	CASSVFSGGYTGELFF
TRBV18	TRBJ1-1	CASSSIQGPGTEAFF
TRBV10-3	TRBJ2-1	CAISGSPPGTGLYNEQFF
TRBV7-2	TRBJ2-2	CASSRRGQGNTGELFF
TRBV19	TRBJ1-2	CASSRDRAGSYTF
TRBV28	-	CASKSEVGQLISYEQYF
TRBV18	TRBJ2-1	CASSATGYYNEQFF
TRBV27	TRBJ2-6	CASSPLGGAGANVLTF
TRBV5-1	TRBJ2-7	CASSLGDEQYF
TRBV4-2	TRBJ1-4	CASSLGGITNEKLFF
TRBV5-6	TRBJ2-7	CASNPSQAREQYF
TRBV28	TRBJ1-2	CASRDRAQNYGYTF
TRBV19	TRBJ1-1	CASSLGRDRAFF
TRBV7-2	TRBJ2-7	CASSFVFYEQYF
TRBV2	TRBJ1-2	CASSEPRNYGYTF